Shown below are 26 T cell receptor beta chains from a single sample sequenced in a study of T cell responses to AZD1222 COVID-19 vaccine. Generated by immunoSEQ multiplex PCR, the TCRdb table keeps only in-frame clones and is missing some. The profile covers 150,000 to 200,000 clones, with just over 90% appearing a single time and 1% to 1.5% taken by the ten largest. The material was peripheral blood, obtained 28 days after the second AZD1222 dose. The receptor set was obtained from an adult who received the AZD1222 COVID-19 vaccine.

The rearrangement links TRBV9 to TRBJ2-7, with 8 bases fitting TRBD2. The CDR3 runs to 14 residues. Germline trimming cut 3 bases from V and 1 base from J; bases unmatched to any gene: 3. CDR1 is SGDLS and CDR2 is YYNGEE in the germline V gene. The CDR3 region is CASSEAGVSYEQYF. The CDR3 coding sequence is TGTGCCAGCAGCGAAGCGGGAGTGTCCTACGAGCAGTACTTC.

The chain joins TRBV27 to TRBJ2-6, with D possibly matching TRBD1 (5 bases). The CDR3 consists of 19 residues. The V gene lost 2 bases and the J gene lost 0 bases, with 17 bases spanning the gap. CDR1 is MNHEY and CDR2 is SMNVEV in the germline V gene (reference sequence). CDR3 coding DNA: TGTGCCAGCAGTTTAAAGGGGCAGAACAAACCCTCTGGGGCCAACGTCCTGACTTTC. Translation gives CASSLKGQNKPSGANVLTF.

The chain combines TRBV30 with TRBJ2-5, with D possibly being TRBD1 (5 bases). CDR1 and CDR2 from the germline V gene are GTSNPN and SVGIG (reference sequence). CDR3 size: 16 residues. The germline V and J ends were trimmed by 3 bases and 2 bases, with 19 bases remaining between them. The CDR3 protein is CAWSAAWVGQQETQYF. DNA of the CDR3: TGTGCCTGGAGCGCCGCCTGGGTGGGGCAACAAGAGACCCAGTACTTC.

This chain's CDR3 is CAKYESGGYTF. In DNA, the CDR3 is TGTGCCAAATACGAAAGTGGTGGCTACACCTTC. This chain connects TRBV5-8 to TRBJ1-2; no definite D call. With 9 bases removed from V and 7 bases from J, the gap between germline ends came to 13 bases. Germline V lookup: CDR1 SGHTS, CDR2 YDEGEE. The CDR3 is 11 amino acids.

The chain couples TRBV27 to TRBJ2-3; 7 bases are a match to TRBD2. This CDR3 contains 15 residues. Germline V gene lookup returns CDR1 MNHEY and CDR2 SMNVEV (reference sequence). Trimming took 11 bases from V and 0 from J; bases not matched to a gene: 11. CDR3 sequence reads: CAAARLAASTDTQYF. DNA for the CDR3: TGTGCCGCAGCGAGGCTAGCGGCTAGCACAGATACGCAGTATTTT.

The chain carries TRBV20-1 and TRBJ2-1; TRBD1 agrees at 8 bases. This CDR3 has 17 amino acids. CDR1 and CDR2 (germline): DFQATT, SNEGSKA (reference sequence). The ends lost 3 bases at V and 4 bases at J; junction bases unmatched: 14. The CDR3 sequence: CSASPGRSGQGYNEQFF. The DNA for the CDR3 is TGCAGTGCTAGTCCCGGAAGATCAGGACAGGGATACAATGAGCAGTTCTTC.

The sample holds one count of this clone. The chain combines TRBV13 with TRBJ1-4, with 8 bases matching TRBD1. The CDR3 loop spans 14 amino acids. Germline lookup yields CDR1 PRHDT and CDR2 FYEKMQ (reference sequence). Unmatched junction bases numbered 3, after V lost 4 bases and J lost 5 bases. CDR3 residues: CASSSRDRNEKLFF. The CDR3 DNA follows: TGTGCCAGCAGCTCCCGGGACAGGAATGAAAAACTGTTTTTT.

V gene TRBV6-6 combines with J gene TRBJ1-1; no clear D gene. Germline V gene sequence: CDR1 MNHNY, CDR2 SVGAGI (reference sequence). V lost 11 bases, J lost 4 bases, and 11 bases lay in between. CDR3 size: 11 residues. CDR3 DNA: TGTGCCCTATCTCGAGGCACTGAAGCTTTCTTT. As protein: CALSRGTEAFF.

The chain joins TRBV27 to TRBJ2-7; 9 nucleotides agree with TRBD2. CDR1 MNHEY and CDR2 SMNVEV come from the germline V gene (reference sequence). V lost 5 bases, J lost 4 bases, and 6 bases stayed unmatched. This CDR3 is 14 amino acids long. As DNA, the CDR3 is TGTGCCAGCAGTATCGGGACTAGCAAATACGAGCAGTACTTC. Amino acid sequence: CASSIGTSKYEQYF.

The chain links TRBV3-1 (or the pseudogene TRBV3-2) to TRBJ2-5; D is unclear. The germline V gene has CDR1 LGHDT and CDR2 YNNKEL (reference sequence). V lost 0 bases to trimming and J lost 5 bases, with 16 bases between them. The length of the CDR3 is 16 residues. This CDR3 is CASSQDRGLLGETQYF. The CDR3 region has the DNA TGTGCCAGCAGCCAAGATCGAGGCCTGCTTGGGGAGACCCAGTACTTC.

The chain's CDR3 is CASSLQGLNTEAFF. The CDR3 DNA sequence: TGTGCCAGCAGTCTACAGGGTTTGAACACTGAAGCTTTCTTT. The chain employs TRBV25-1 and TRBJ1-1, with D perhaps TRBD1 (6 bases). In germline, CDR1 is MGHDK, CDR2 SYGVNS. V dropped 5 bases and J dropped 0 bases, with 10 bases sitting between them. This CDR3 has 14 amino acids.

In regard to this clone: The sample carries other DNA sequences with the same CDR3. The chain is built from TRBV18 and TRBJ2-5; unclear D gene. Trimming left V 2 bases short and J 2 bases short, with 6 bases between. Germline V CDR1 and CDR2: KGHSH, LQKENI. The CDR3 contains 13 residues. This chain's CDR3 is CASSPGVQETQYF. The CDR3 DNA reads as TGTGCCAGCTCACCAGGAGTTCAAGAGACCCAGTACTTC.

The chain is built from TRBV9 and TRBJ2-2; no clear D gene. The CDR3 spans 14 residues. Germline lookup yields CDR1 SGDLS and CDR2 YYNGEE. Trimming took 2 bases from V and 5 from J, leaving 10 bases between them. The CDR3: CASSVSGNTGELFF. CDR3 coding DNA: TGTGCCAGCAGCGTCTCAGGAAATACCGGGGAGCTGTTTTTT.

The count of this clone is one. The genes are TRBV15 and TRBJ1-1; D unclear. V dropped 0 bases and J dropped 0 bases, with 17 bases sitting between them. Germline V gene lookup returns CDR1 LNHNV and CDR2 YYDKDF (reference sequence). This CDR3 has 18 amino acids. In nucleotides, the CDR3 is TGTGCCACCAGCAGAGAGGGTGATACGGGGTGGTTGAACACTGAAGCTTTCTTT. Translating gives CATSREGDTGWLNTEAFF.

This rearrangement joins TRBV11-3 to TRBJ1-1; the D is unclear. This CDR3 is built from 14 residues. CDR1 is SGHNT, CDR2 YENEEA, per germline. Trimming left V 3 bases short and J 9 bases short, with 17 bases between. Here the CDR3 DNA reads TGTGCCAGCAGCTTTTCCCAGTTTGCAAGTCAAGCTTTCTTT. This codes for CASSFSQFASQAFF.

A note on this clone: The sample contains more than one DNA sequence encoding this CDR3. J is TRBJ1-2 and V is TRBV5-4, with D uncertain. Germline CDR1 SGHNT, CDR2 YYREEE (reference sequence). CDR3 length: 15 amino acids. Trimming left V 0 bases short and J 1 base short, with 10 bases between. The CDR3 region is CASSLGPGVNYGYTF. In DNA, the CDR3 is TGTGCCAGCAGCTTGGGGCCAGGCGTTAACTATGGCTACACCTTC.

The chain carries TRBV12-3 or TRBV12-4 and TRBJ2-7; D is possibly TRBD2 (6 bases). This CDR3 is built from 13 residues. V was clipped by 3 bases and J by 4 bases, with 10 bases between them. This CDR3 reads CASSFRGRYEQYF. In DNA form, the CDR3 reads TGTGCCAGCAGTTTCCGGGGGAGGTACGAGCAGTACTTC.

The rearrangement joins TRBV18 to TRBJ2-5; 8 nucleotides agree with TRBD1. The CDR3 is 16 amino acids. Per germline, CDR1 KGHSH and CDR2 LQKENI. J gave up 1 base and V 3 bases, and 7 bases lay outside the gene matches. In nucleotides, the CDR3 is TGTGCCAGCTCACCTAATGGACAGGGAGGCCAAGAGACCCAGTACTTC. It codes for CASSPNGQGGQETQYF.

The chain recombines TRBV7-9 with TRBJ2-3; weak D call: TRBD2 (6 bases). Deletions cut 6 bases from V and 4 bases from J, with 20 bases between. This CDR3 region has 16 residues. CDR1 and CDR2 (germline): SEHNR, FQNEAQ (reference sequence). The CDR3 reads CASRPRDWRGADTQYF. Here the CDR3 DNA reads TGTGCCAGCAGGCCCCGGGACTGGCGCGGGGCAGATACGCAGTATTTT.

The sample holds a few counts of this clone. The chain combines TRBV2 with TRBJ2-5; D might be TRBD1 (6 bases). CDR3 length: 13 amino acids. V gave up 6 bases and J gave up 2 bases, with 10 bases separating them. Germline V gene data show CDR1 as SNHLY and CDR2 as FYNNEI. CDR3 loop: CASSTGLQETQYF. For the CDR3, the DNA is TGTGCCAGCAGCACAGGGCTTCAAGAGACCCAGTACTTC.

This chain connects TRBV5-1 to TRBJ2-1; 15 positions agree with TRBD2. V lost 5 bases and J lost 1; bases outside the gene matches: 16. The CDR3 length is 21 residues. Germline CDR1 is SGHRS and CDR2 is YFSETQ. The CDR3: CASSQPGLAGGHSSSYNEQFF. Written as DNA, the CDR3 is TGCGCCAGCAGTCAACCGGGACTAGCGGGGGGCCATAGTTCGTCCTACAATGAGCAGTTCTTC.

The V and J genes are TRBV5-1 and TRBJ2-3; no clear D. There are 15 residues in the CDR3. Germline CDR1 is SGHRS and CDR2 is YFSETQ. Between the trimmed V and J ends, which lost 0 bases and 2 bases, there was a span of 10 bases. CDR3 in DNA: TGCGCCAGCAGCTTGGGACATGCAATCACAGATACGCAGTATTTT. Its translation: CASSLGHAITDTQYF.

The CDR3 reads CASSIPSGAYTF. For the CDR3, the DNA is TGTGCCAGCAGTATCCCTTCGGGAGCCTACACCTTC. The chain links TRBV27 to TRBJ1-2; D is uncertain. Between the trimmed V and J ends, which lost 5 bases and 10 bases, there was a span of 14 bases. The CDR3 sequence is 12 residues long. The germline gives CDR1 MNHEY, CDR2 SMNVEV (reference sequence).

The rearrangement joins TRBV2 to TRBJ2-4, with 12 bases matching TRBD1. With 10 bases clipped from V and 1 base from J, the junction kept 11 bases outside the gene matches. The CDR3 is 17 amino acids. Germline-derived CDR1 and CDR2 are SNHLY and FYNNEI. The CDR3 DNA reads TGTGCCATTTCTCGGGACAGGGGGCGTCTTGCCAAAAACATTCAGTACTTC. Its translation is CAISRDRGRLAKNIQYF.

The chain recombines TRBV3-1 (or the pseudogene TRBV3-2) with TRBJ1-5, with D perhaps TRBD1 (6 bases). The length of the CDR3 is 17 residues. Trimming stripped 0 bases from V and 5 bases from J, with 17 bases between. Looked up from germline, CDR1 is LGHDT and CDR2 is YNNKEL (reference sequence). The CDR3 nucleotides read TGTGCCAGCAGCCAAGAAGGTGGGGGCACATGGGATCAGCCCCAGCATTTT. Translating it yields CASSQEGGGTWDQPQHF.

The chain employs TRBV6-5 and TRBJ1-2; D uncertain. Trimming removed 8 bases at V and 3 bases at J, with 10 bases between. The CDR3 sequence is 12 residues long. Germline loops: CDR1 MNHEY, CDR2 SVGAGI. CDR3 residues: CASRYNHYGYTF. CDR3 DNA sequence: TGTGCCAGCCGCTACAACCACTATGGCTACACCTTC.